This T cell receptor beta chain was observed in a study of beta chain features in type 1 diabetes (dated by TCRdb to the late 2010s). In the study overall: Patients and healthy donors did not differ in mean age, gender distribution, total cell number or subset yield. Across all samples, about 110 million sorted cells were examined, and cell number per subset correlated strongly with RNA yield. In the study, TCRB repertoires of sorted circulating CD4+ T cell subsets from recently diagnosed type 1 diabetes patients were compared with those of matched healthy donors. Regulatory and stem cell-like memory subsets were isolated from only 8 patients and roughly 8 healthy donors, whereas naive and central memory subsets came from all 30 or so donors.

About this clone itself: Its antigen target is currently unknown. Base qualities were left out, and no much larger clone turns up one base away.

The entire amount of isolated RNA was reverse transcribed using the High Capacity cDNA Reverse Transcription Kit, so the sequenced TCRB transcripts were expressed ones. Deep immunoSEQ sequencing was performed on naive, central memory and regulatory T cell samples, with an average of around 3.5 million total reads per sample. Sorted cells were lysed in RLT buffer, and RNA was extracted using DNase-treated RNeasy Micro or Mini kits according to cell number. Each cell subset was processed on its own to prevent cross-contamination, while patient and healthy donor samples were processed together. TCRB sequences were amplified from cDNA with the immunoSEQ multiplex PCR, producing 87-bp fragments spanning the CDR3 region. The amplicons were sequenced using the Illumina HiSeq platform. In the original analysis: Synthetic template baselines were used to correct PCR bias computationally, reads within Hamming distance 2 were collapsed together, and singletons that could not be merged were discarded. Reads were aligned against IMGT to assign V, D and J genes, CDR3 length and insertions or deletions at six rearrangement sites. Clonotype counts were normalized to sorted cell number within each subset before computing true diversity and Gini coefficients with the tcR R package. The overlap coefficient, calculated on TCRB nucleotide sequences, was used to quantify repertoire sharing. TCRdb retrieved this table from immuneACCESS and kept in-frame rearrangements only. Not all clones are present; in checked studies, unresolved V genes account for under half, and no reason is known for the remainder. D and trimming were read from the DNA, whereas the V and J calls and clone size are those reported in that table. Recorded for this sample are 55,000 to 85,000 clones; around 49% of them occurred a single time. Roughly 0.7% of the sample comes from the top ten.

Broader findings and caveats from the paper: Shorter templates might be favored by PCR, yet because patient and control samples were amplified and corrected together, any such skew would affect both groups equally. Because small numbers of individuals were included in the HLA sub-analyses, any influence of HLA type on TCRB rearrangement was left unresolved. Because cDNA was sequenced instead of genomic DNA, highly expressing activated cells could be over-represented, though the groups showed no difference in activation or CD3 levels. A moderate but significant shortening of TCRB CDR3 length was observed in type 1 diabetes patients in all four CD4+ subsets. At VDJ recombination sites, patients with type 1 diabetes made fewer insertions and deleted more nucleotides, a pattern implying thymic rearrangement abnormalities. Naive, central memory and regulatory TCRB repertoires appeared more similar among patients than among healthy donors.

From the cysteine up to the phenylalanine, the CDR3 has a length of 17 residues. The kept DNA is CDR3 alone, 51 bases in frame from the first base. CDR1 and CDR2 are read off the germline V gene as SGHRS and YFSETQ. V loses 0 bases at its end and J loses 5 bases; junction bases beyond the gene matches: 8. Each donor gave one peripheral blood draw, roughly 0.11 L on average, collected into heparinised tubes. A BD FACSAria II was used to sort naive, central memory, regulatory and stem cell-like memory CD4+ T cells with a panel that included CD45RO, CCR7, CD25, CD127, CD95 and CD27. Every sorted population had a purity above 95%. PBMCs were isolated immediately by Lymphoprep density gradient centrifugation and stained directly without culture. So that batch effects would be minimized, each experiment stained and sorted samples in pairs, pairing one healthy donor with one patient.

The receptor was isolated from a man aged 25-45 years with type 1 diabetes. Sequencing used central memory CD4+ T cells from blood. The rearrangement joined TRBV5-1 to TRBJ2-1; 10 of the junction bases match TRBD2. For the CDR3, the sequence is CASSLAVQAGGNNEQFF. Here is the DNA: TGCGCCAGCAGCTTGGCCGTTCAAGCGGGGGGGAACAATGAGCAGTTCTTC.